The entry below gives a single T cell receptor beta chain sequence along with its context. Its matching antigen is unknown. CDR1 is SGHAT, CDR2 FQNNGV, per germline. V gave up 5 bases and J gave up 1 base; unmatched junction bases: 4. The CDR3 is made up of 18 amino acids. Using immunoSEQ multiplex PCR, the repertoire was profiled, and TCRdb retains in-frame clones only, with some absent. The sample carries about 2.2 million clones, around 93% recorded once. The sample originates from a study of shared clonotypes between healthy human individuals. Study-level points and caveats: Generally, naive subsets came out with larger estimated richness than memory subsets.

Naive CD8 isolation took CD45RO-negative cells positively selected for CCR7 and excluded terminally differentiated effector memory CD45RA+ cells. The sequence was collected from a man aged 18 to 30 in good health. Some clones in this sample may be carry-over from other donors' samples. Sequencing was performed on naive CD8+ T cells from PBMCs. The chain uses TRBV11-2 and TRBJ2-2, with 16 bases fitting TRBD2. CDR3 residues: CASSEGLAGGGNTGELFF. The CDR3 DNA reads TGTGCCAGCAGCGAGGGACTAGCGGGAGGGGGGAACACCGGGGAGCTGTTTTTT.